This T cell receptor (beta chain) was obtained from a study of beta chain features in type 1 diabetes. General observations from the study: Shortening that was moderate but significant affected the TCRB CDR3s of Type 1 diabetes patients in all four CD4+ subsets.

This clone turned up a few times. The antigen is not known. Germline V gene sequence: CDR1 SGHTA, CDR2 FQGTGA. V was clipped by 5 bases and J by 7 bases, with 12 bases between them. This CDR3 has 13 residues. Since all of the isolated RNA was reverse transcribed, expressed TCRB transcripts were what got sequenced. The assay was immunoSEQ multiplex PCR, and TCRdb's table has in-frame clones only and misses some. This repertoire shows around 170,000 clones, about 10% found once; its top ten account for 0.7%. This chain connects TRBV7-3 to TRBJ1-5; D is uncertain. This TCR was sampled from a woman in her twenties or thirties with type 1 diabetes. Sequencing was performed on central memory CD4+ T cells from blood. The CDR3, as DNA: TGTGCCAGCAGCCGTTCCGCGGGGCAGCCCCAGCATTTT. Protein product: CASSRSAGQPQHF.